Sequencing of this T cell receptor (beta chain) was carried out in a study of blood T cell repertoires in COVID-19. The overall study: PBMCs, B-cell-depleted T cells, or T cells were the source of the cDNA or gDNA that made up the material.

The protocol was immunoSEQ multiplex PCR, while the TCRdb copy is restricted to in-frame clones and leaves out a portion. There are 130,000 or so clones in the sample; around 88% occur only once, and less than 20% lies in the top ten. The V and J ends lost 1 base and 4 bases respectively, with 14 bases between them. This CDR3 has 16 residues. Germline values: CDR1 SEHNR, CDR2 FQNEAQ (reference sequence). The origin of this receptor is a man aged 45-60 years with active or convalescent COVID-19. Sequencing was carried out using peripheral blood. The chain is built from TRBV7-9 and TRBJ1-5, with a possible D match to TRBD1 (5 bases). The CDR3 reads CASSLGVGALNQPQHF. The CDR3, as DNA: TGTGCCAGCAGCTTAGGCGTAGGGGCCTTGAATCAGCCCCAGCATTTT.